This entry is about one TCR beta chain. Its antigen is unidentified. PCR amplification relied on 60 Vbeta primers (plus 13 Jbeta primers). Sequencing was performed with immunoSEQ multiplex PCR; in TCRdb, only in-frame clones are kept and a portion is missing. This sample lists 38,000 or so clones; its ten largest clones have 8.9%. These data are taken from a study of cytomegalovirus exposure and HLA in healthy donors. Study at large: Inside one of the first data releases sat around 77 million unique TCRs taken from HLA-typed donors.

General observations from the study: In an earlier analysis, productive rearrangement rates for most beta V segments clustered near 87% or 30%.

The sequencing sample was made of PBMCs. This receptor was taken from a man aged 35-49 years in good health and CMV-seropositive.

The CDR3 DNA reads TGTGCCAGCAGTTTACCGGGGTCTGAAGCTTTCTTT. It encodes CASSLPGSEAFF. The chain combines TRBV28 with TRBJ1-1; D gene uncertain. The CDR3 has 12 amino acids. CDR1 and CDR2 from the germline V gene are MDHEN and SYDVKM. Between the trimmed V and J ends, which lost 2 bases and 6 bases, there was a span of 7 bases.